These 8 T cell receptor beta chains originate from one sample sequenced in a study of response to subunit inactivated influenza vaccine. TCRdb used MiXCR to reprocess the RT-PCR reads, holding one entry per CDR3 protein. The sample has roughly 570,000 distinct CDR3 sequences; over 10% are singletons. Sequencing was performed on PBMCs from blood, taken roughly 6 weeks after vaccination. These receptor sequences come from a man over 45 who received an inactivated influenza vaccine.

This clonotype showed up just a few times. CDR3 in amino acids: CASRRTYGYTF. CDR3 DNA sequence: TGTGCCAGCAGGCGGACTTATGGCTACACCTTC. The V call is TRBV12-3 or TRBV12-4, the J call TRBJ1-2; D remains unclear. V dropped 6 bases and J dropped 5 bases, with 7 bases sitting between them. This CDR3 comprises 11 residues.

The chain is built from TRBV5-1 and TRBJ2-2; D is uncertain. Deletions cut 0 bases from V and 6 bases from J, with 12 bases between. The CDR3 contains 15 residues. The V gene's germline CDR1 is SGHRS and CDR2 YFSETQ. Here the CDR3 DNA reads TGCGCCAGCAGCTTGGTTCCAGAGTGGGCCGGGGAGCTGTTTTTT. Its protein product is CASSLVPEWAGELFF.

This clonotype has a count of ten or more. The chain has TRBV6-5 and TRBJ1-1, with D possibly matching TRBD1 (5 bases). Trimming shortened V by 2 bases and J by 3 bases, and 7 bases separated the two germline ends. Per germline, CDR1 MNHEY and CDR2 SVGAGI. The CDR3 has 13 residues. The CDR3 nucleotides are TGTGCCAGCAGTTACGGGGGGGACACTGAAGCTTTCTTT. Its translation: CASSYGGDTEAFF.

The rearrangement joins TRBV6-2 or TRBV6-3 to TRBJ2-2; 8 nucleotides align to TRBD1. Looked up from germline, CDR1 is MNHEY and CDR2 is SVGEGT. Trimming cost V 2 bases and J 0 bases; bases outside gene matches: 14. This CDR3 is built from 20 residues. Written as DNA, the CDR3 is TGTGCCAGCAGTTACGAGCGTCCCGGGACAGGAATGACGAACACCGGGGAGCTGTTTTTT. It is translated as CASSYERPGTGMTNTGELFF.

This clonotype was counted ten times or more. The CDR3 loop is CSARGAPYEQYF. CDR3 nucleotide sequence: TGCAGTGCGCGGGGGGCCCCCTACGAGCAGTACTTC. V is TRBV20-1 and J is TRBJ2-7; TRBD2 matches 8 bases. Germline V gives CDR1 DFQATT, CDR2 SNEGSKA (reference sequence). With 6 bases clipped from V and 2 bases from J, the junction kept 3 bases outside the gene matches. There are 12 residues in the CDR3.

The CDR3 loop is CASSESGWAGELFF. As DNA, the CDR3 is TGTGCCAGCAGTGAATCAGGATGGGCCGGGGAGCTGTTTTTT. The chain employs TRBV25-1 and TRBJ2-2; D gene ambiguous. The germline CDR1 and CDR2 sequences are MGHDK and SYGVNS. Trimming pared 1 base from V and 6 bases from J, leaving 9 bases between. The CDR3 is 14 amino acids.

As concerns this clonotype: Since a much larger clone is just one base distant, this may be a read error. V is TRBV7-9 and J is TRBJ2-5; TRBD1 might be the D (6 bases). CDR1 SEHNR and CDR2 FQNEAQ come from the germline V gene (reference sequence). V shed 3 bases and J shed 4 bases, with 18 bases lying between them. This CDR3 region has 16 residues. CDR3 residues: CASSFAGQPSRETQYF. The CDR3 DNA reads TGTGCCAGCAGCTTCGCCGGACAGCCTTCCCGAGAGACCCAGTACTTC.

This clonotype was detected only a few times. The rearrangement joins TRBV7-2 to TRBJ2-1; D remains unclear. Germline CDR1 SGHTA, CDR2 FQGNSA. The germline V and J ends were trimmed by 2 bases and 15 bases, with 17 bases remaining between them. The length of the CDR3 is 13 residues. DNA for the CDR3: TGTGCCAGCAGCTTATTCACCCCCCCGGTCCTGTTCTTC. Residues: CASSLFTPPVLFF.